These T cell receptor beta chains were read from a single sample in a study of cytomegalovirus exposure and HLA in healthy donors. Generated by immunoSEQ multiplex PCR, the TCRdb table keeps only in-frame clones and is missing some. The repertoire holds under 200,000 clones, 73% seen once, with 4.5% to 5.5% in the top ten. The sample taken for sequencing was PBMCs. Receptors originate from a woman under 30 in good health and CMV-seropositive. Both conserved end residues are part of each CDR3. The D gene is left open where the match is weak. Rows give clone size only sometimes, using once, few, many, or a class for an expanded clone.

clone size	V gene	D gene	J gene	CDR3 DNA	CDR3 protein
.	TRBV27	TRBD1	TRBJ1-2	TGTGCCAGCAGCCTTGGACAGGGAGTCGGGTATGGCTACACCTTC	CASSLGQGVGYGYTF
.	TRBV9	.	TRBJ2-5	TGTGCCAGCAGCGTAGGACAGCACCCAAGGGAGACCCAGTACTTC	CASSVGQHPRETQYF
.	TRBV7-6	TRBD1	TRBJ2-1	TGTGCCAGCAGCCGAGCTGTACCGGGACAGGGTTACAATGAGCAGTTCTTC	CASSRAVPGQGYNEQFF
few	TRBV5-6	.	TRBJ2-2	TGTGCCAGCAGCTTCACTTCCCCTGTTGGGCTCGGGGAGCTGTTTTTT	CASSFTSPVGLGELFF
few	TRBV10-3	.	TRBJ2-1	TGTGCCATCAGTGAGGCGGACAGCTACAATGAGCAGTTCTTC	CAISEADSYNEQFF
.	TRBV27	TRBD1	TRBJ2-7	TGTGCCAGCAGTTTAGGACAGGGGGCATACGAGCAGTACTTC	CASSLGQGAYEQYF
.	TRBV6-1	TRBD2	TRBJ2-5	TGTGCCAGCAGTGAAGGGATAGCGGGGGGCCGGCGGGAGACCCAGTACTTC	CASSEGIAGGRRETQYF
.	TRBV9	.	TRBJ2-2	TGTGCCAGCAGCGTAGAGGGGGGGTCCGGGGAGCTGTTTTTT	CASSVEGGSGELFF
.	TRBV30	.	TRBJ2-7	TGTGCCTGGATGAGTACCCCCCCGCACTACGAGCAGTACTTC	CAWMSTPPHYEQYF
.	TRBV7-2	.	TRBJ1-6	TGTGCCAGCAGCTTACAGGGGATGCAGGATTCACCCCTCCACTTT	CASSLQGMQDSPLHF
.	TRBV6-1	.	TRBJ1-2	TGTGCCAGCAGTCAGGGGCTCTATGGCTACACCTTC	CASSQGLYGYTF
.	TRBV20-1	TRBD2	TRBJ2-5	TGCAGTGCTCACCCGGGGGGGACCCAGTACTTC	CSAHPGGTQYF
few	TRBV9	.	TRBJ2-3	TGTGCCAGCAGCGTAGGGACAAGTAACACAGATACGCAGTATTTT	CASSVGTSNTDTQYF
.	TRBV10-3	.	TRBJ2-3	TGTGCCACCGCTCGAGCAGATACGCAGTATTTT	CATARADTQYF
few	TRBV27	TRBD2	TRBJ2-7	TGTGCCAGCAGTCCTATTCCGCGGGCGGGGGTCTCCTACGAGCAGTACTTC	CASSPIPRAGVSYEQYF
.	TRBV4-2	.	TRBJ1-1	TGTGCCAGCAGCCAGGCGGGGTACAATGAAGCTTTCTTT	CASSQAGYNEAFF
.	TRBV7-9	TRBD1	TRBJ1-1	TGTGCCAGCAGCTTAGATCTGTCGGACAGGGGGCGGAGGGCTTTCTTT	CASSLDLSDRGRRAFF
.	TRBV28	.	TRBJ1-1	TGTGCCAGCAGTTCCGCCAGGGTAATTCTCGCTGAAGCTTTCTTT	CASSSARVILAEAFF
once	TRBV2	.	TRBJ2-7	TGTGCCAGCAGTGGGTCCCAGTTTTCCTACGAGCAGTACTTC	CASSGSQFSYEQYF
.	TRBV5-1	TRBD1	TRBJ2-4	TGCGCCAGCAGCTTGGGGGGACAGGGAGACATTCAGTACTTC	CASSLGGQGDIQYF
few	TRBV4-2	TRBD1	TRBJ2-5	TGTGCCAGCAGCCAAGCGAGGGCCGGAAGGGCAGGGGGAGTCCAAGAGACCCAGTACTTC	CASSQARAGRAGGVQETQYF
.	TRBV5-6	.	TRBJ1-2	TGTGCCAGCAGCTTGGTTTGGCGGGATTACACCTTC	CASSLVWRDYTF
.	TRBV9	TRBD1	TRBJ2-7	TGTGCCAGCAGCGCTACAGGGGGCCTTGGGTACGAGCAGTACTTC	CASSATGGLGYEQYF
.	TRBV9	TRBD2	TRBJ2-5	TGTGCCAGCAGCGCGGGGGGGCTTGGGACCCAGTACTTC	CASSAGGLGTQYF
.	TRBV10-3	TRBD1	TRBJ1-2	TGTGCCATCAGGGATAGGCAGGGGGATTCGTATGGCTACACCTTC	CAIRDRQGDSYGYTF
.	TRBV9	.	TRBJ1-3	TGTGCCAGCAGCGTAGGTGGGGGCCCCGGACCTTCTGGAAACACCATATATTTT	CASSVGGGPGPSGNTIYF
.	TRBV6-5	.	TRBJ2-2	TGTGCCAGCAGTTACGACAGGAAGGCCGGGGAGCTGTTTTTT	CASSYDRKAGELFF
.	TRBV11-2	TRBD1	TRBJ1-4	TGTGCCAGCAGCCGGACAGGGTTCGCTGAAAAACTGTTTTTT	CASSRTGFAEKLFF
.	TRBV5-1	.	TRBJ2-7	TGCGCCAGCAGCTTGACAGACGCCGAGCAGTACTTC	CASSLTDAEQYF
.	TRBV7-9	TRBD1	TRBJ2-7	TGTGCCAGCAGCCCCGGGACAGGGAAGAACGAGCAGTACTTC	CASSPGTGKNEQYF
.	TRBV7-2	TRBD2	TRBJ2-1	TGTGCCAGCAGCTTAACTAGCGGAGACAATGAGCAGTTCTTC	CASSLTSGDNEQFF
once	TRBV15	TRBD2	TRBJ2-5	TGTGCCACCAGTCCGGGGGGGCGGGAGACCCAGTACTTC	CATSPGGRETQYF
.	TRBV5-6	.	TRBJ2-7	TGTGCCAGCAGCCCGGGACTTGGCGAGCAGTACTTC	CASSPGLGEQYF